This T cell receptor (beta chain) was found in a study of blood T cells in healthy people across ages. Combining a sample-barcoded 5' primer with a J-beta primer mix, a second PCR ran for roughly 6 to 12 cycles. TCRdb processed the 5' RACE reads anew with MiXCR; each CDR3 protein has one entry. The sample consists of roughly 1,100,000 distinct CDR3 sequences, 20% to 25% of them appearing once. Germline V gene data show CDR1 as SGHVS and CDR2 as FQNEAQ. V shed 1 base and J shed 9 bases, with 10 bases lying between them. The CDR3 has 12 residues. This clonotype was observed a handful of times. The same data also contributed to another study, on T cells of mothers and their children.

Source material: blood. This clonotype originated in a girl aged 2-10 years in good health. J is TRBJ2-7 and V is TRBV7-8; no definite D call. The CDR3 loop reads CASSLDALGQYF. DNA for the CDR3: TGTGCCAGCAGCTTAGACGCGCTGGGGCAGTACTTC.